This entry concerns a single T cell receptor (beta chain). Using immunoSEQ multiplex PCR, the repertoire was profiled, and TCRdb retains in-frame clones only, with some absent. This sample has 100,000 to 150,000 clones, with roughly 86% found just once. J was trimmed by 7 bases and V by 10 bases; bases with no gene match: 7. CDR3 length equals 14 residues. CDR1 is MNHNS and CDR2 is SASEGT in the germline V gene. These data come from a study of control samples from healthy donors and cancer patients. This sequence joins TRBV6-1 and TRBJ1-6, with 10 bases that match TRBD1. Sequencing was performed on blood. This clonotype was sampled from a man aged 55-75 years in good health. For the CDR3, the DNA is TGTGCCACCAAGGACAGGGGGATGAATTCACCCCTCCACTTT. This gives the protein CATKDRGMNSPLHF.